Following are 13 T cell receptor beta chains from one sample sequenced in a study of T-cell memory formation after mild COVID-19. TCRdb re-called the 5' RACE reads with MiXCR, one entry per CDR3 protein. Here the sample spans over 150,000 distinct CDR3 sequences, about 20% being singletons. The sample comprised PBMCs or a T cell subset sorted from them (not recorded which). The source is an adult woman who had mild COVID-19 (a few samples of this study predate the infection). Cell type and time point are not known.

The genes are TRBV7-3 and TRBJ2-1; 8 bases line up with TRBD2. CDR1 is SGHTA and CDR2 is FQGTGA in the germline V gene. CDR3 length: 16 amino acids. Trimming removed 2 bases from V and 0 bases from J; junction bases left unmatched: 3. CDR3 nucleotides: TGTGCCAGCAGCTTAGGGGCGGGGGGCTCCTACAATGAGCAGTTCTTC. Translating it yields CASSLGAGGSYNEQFF.

Remarks on this clonotype: One end of the junction does not line up with germline, which may come from a read error. The V gene is TRBV27, the J gene TRBJ2-1; 7 nucleotides match TRBD2. This CDR3 is 13 amino acids long. CDR1 is MNHEY, CDR2 SMNVEV, per germline (reference sequence). The CDR3 is CASTLLGGNEQLF. The CDR3 nucleotides read TGTGCCAGCACCCTCCTGGGGGGGAATGAGCAGTTATTC.

The chain recombines TRBV25-1 with TRBJ2-5; 10 bases line up with TRBD1. Trimming removed 6 bases from V and 3 bases from J; junction bases left unmatched: 4. The CDR3 contains 14 residues. Germline assignment: CDR1 MGHDK and CDR2 SYGVNS. Here the CDR3 DNA reads TGTGCCAGCAGGGACAGGGGGGAGGAAGAGACCCAGTACTTC. It yields the protein CASRDRGEEETQYF.

This clonotype was found a few times. V gene TRBV7-6 combines with J gene TRBJ2-7, with D perhaps TRBD1 (6 bases). V shed 5 bases and J shed 3 bases, with 17 bases lying between them. CDR1 is SGHVS, CDR2 FNYEAQ, per germline. The CDR3 spans 15 residues. The CDR3 DNA reads TGTGCCAGCAGCCCCGAAGGGGGACCAGACTACGAGCAGTACTTC. Its translation: CASSPEGGPDYEQYF.

The rearrangement links TRBV4-1 to TRBJ2-3; weak D call: TRBD1 (6 bases). V was clipped by 4 bases and J by 6 bases, with 11 bases between them. The CDR3 has 13 residues. Germline CDR1 and CDR2: MGHRA and YSYEKL. The CDR3 DNA sequence: TGCGCCAGCAGCCCCTTAGGACAGGATACGCAGTATTTT. Amino acid sequence: CASSPLGQDTQYF.

The DNA of the CDR3 is TGTGCCTGGGAAAGCGGGAGCGGCACAGATACGCAGTATTTT. This codes for CAWESGSGTDTQYF. The rearrangement links TRBV30 to TRBJ2-3, with 8 bases lining up with TRBD2. J lost 1 base, V lost 5 bases, and 5 bases had no gene match. Germline V gene lookup returns CDR1 GTSNPN and CDR2 SVGIG (reference sequence). The CDR3 has 14 amino acids.

The gene calls are TRBV12-3 or TRBV12-4 and TRBJ1-1; no clear D. Trimming left V 3 bases short and J 2 bases short, with 10 bases between. CDR3 length equals 14 residues. DNA for the CDR3: TGTGCCAGCAGTTTTTTCCCGGGCAACACTGAAGCTTTCTTT. Translated, it gives CASSFFPGNTEAFF.

The chain couples TRBV5-1 to TRBJ1-1; D not resolved. This CDR3 comprises 14 residues. Per the germline V gene, CDR1 is SGHRS and CDR2 is YFSETQ. With 0 bases removed from V and 6 bases from J, the gap between germline ends came to 12 bases. DNA of the CDR3: TGCGCCAGCAGCTTGGGGGAGACGGGTTCTGAAGCTTTCTTT. As protein: CASSLGETGSEAFF.

This chain links TRBV24-1 with TRBJ2-5, with D tentatively TRBD2 (5 bases). The V gene's germline CDR1 is KGHDR and CDR2 SFDVKD. The V gene lost 7 bases and the J gene lost 4 bases, with 12 bases spanning the gap. This CDR3 contains 13 residues. CDR3 DNA sequence: TGTGCCACCAGCGGGGTGGGGATAGAGACCCAGTACTTC. Its protein product is CATSGVGIETQYF.

The gene calls are TRBV6-5 and TRBJ2-7, with TRBD1 matching over 8 bases. The ends lost 0 bases at V and 3 bases at J; junction bases unmatched: 4. CDR1 and CDR2 from the germline V gene are MNHEY and SVGAGI. The CDR3 has 15 amino acids. The CDR3 bases are TGTGCCAGCAGTTACTCACAGGGGGGATACTACGAGCAGTACTTC. Translating it yields CASSYSQGGYYEQYF.

This clonotype was counted between two and nine times. The rearrangement links TRBV29-1 to TRBJ1-1, with 8 bases matching TRBD1. V shed 3 bases and J 3 bases; nucleotides not matched to a gene: 6. The CDR3 is made up of 14 amino acids. CDR1 and CDR2 from the germline V gene are SQVTM and ANQGSEA. The CDR3, as DNA: TGCAGCGTTGACACAGGGGGGTTGTACACTGAAGCTTTCTTT. Protein product: CSVDTGGLYTEAFF.

The J gene is TRBJ1-6, the V gene TRBV27; D gene ambiguous. This CDR3 contains 15 residues. The germline V and J ends were trimmed by 1 base and 6 bases, with 10 bases remaining between them. The germline CDR1 and CDR2 sequences are MNHEY and SMNVEV (reference sequence). CDR3 residues: CASSLYPVLNSPLHF. The DNA for the CDR3 is TGTGCCAGCAGTTTATATCCAGTCCTTAATTCACCCCTCCACTTT.

This clonotype was seen only a few times. The chain links TRBV6-5 to TRBJ2-6; tentatively, D is TRBD1 or TRBD2 (6 bases each). Trimming pared 5 bases from V and 0 bases from J, leaving 14 bases between. The CDR3 spans 17 residues. CDR1 is MNHEY and CDR2 is SVGAGI in the germline V gene. The CDR3 spells CASSQVGGFSGANVLTF. For the CDR3, the DNA is TGTGCCAGCAGTCAAGTGGGGGGCTTCTCTGGGGCCAACGTCCTGACTTTC.